This TCR beta chain was documented in a study of blood T cell repertoires in COVID-19. The overall study: COVID-19 samples collected from the United States, Italy and Spain covered acute and convalescent phases.

Using immunoSEQ multiplex PCR, the repertoire was profiled, and TCRdb retains in-frame clones only, with some absent. Among a few hundred thousand clones listed, around 90% were seen once. This clone was counted once. Trimming left V 2 bases short and J 0 bases short, with 9 bases between. This CDR3 is built from 16 residues. CDR1 and CDR2 from the germline V gene are SGHRS and YFSETQ. Material for sequencing was PBMCs or T cells enriched from blood (not recorded which). This chain links TRBV5-1 with TRBJ2-6; tentative D call: TRBD1 (6 bases). The clonotype originates from a woman aged 18-29 years with acute COVID-19. The CDR3 sequence is CASSFGQYSGANVLTF. The CDR3 DNA follows: TGCGCCAGCAGCTTCGGACAGTACTCTGGGGCCAACGTCCTGACTTTC.